This entry describes one T cell receptor (beta chain). This clone was seen only a few times. The clone's antigen remains unknown. Base-call qualities are not available, and no considerably larger clone is one nucleotide away. The CDR3 has 14 amino acids, counting the end cysteine and phenylalanine. CDR3 DNA is the only sequence kept; it has 42 bases, read in frame from the first base. The germline V gene sets CDR1 to MGHDK and CDR2 to SYGVNS. Trimming takes 8 bases off V and 5 bases off J; junction bases not matched to a gene: 3. The archived tumor blocks came from patients who had not received neoadjuvant therapy before resection. For the preserved-tissue arm, the study drew on some 29 surgical resection samples taken from some 25 pancreatic ductal adenocarcinoma patients who had not been treated previously. For the resection arm, ten 5-micron curls of FFPE tumor adjacent to the multiplex immunohistochemistry slide were used for DNA extraction.

Using the immunoSEQ Assay at Adaptive Biotechnologies, the researchers immunosequenced TCRbeta CDR3 regions from the extracted DNA. In the original analysis: To measure the absolute abundance of each unique TCRbeta CDR3, the sequences were collapsed and filtered. Clonality was calculated as 1 minus Pielou's evenness, with only productive in-frame rearrangements included in the computation. Regional overlap tracked the top 100 nucleotide rearrangements across paired samples, with Morisita index comparing paired versus unrelated samples. Convergence of nucleotide rearrangements onto identical amino acid sequences was assessed with the immunoSEQ Rearrangement Details tool. Entries here come from immuneACCESS through TCRdb and include only in-frame sequences with V and J called. Some clones fail to appear in such tables; in the studies checked, an unresolved V gene covers under half of the shortfall, and the cause of the remainder is unknown. For V, J and clone size, that table is used; D and trimming come from the DNA. In this sample the table shows around 5,600 clones, under 40% of which occur a single time. Around 12% of the sample belongs to the ten largest clones.

This entry comes from a study of CXCR4 blockade with PD-1 therapy in pancreatic cancer (dated by TCRdb to between 2018 and 2021). The study in broad terms: The study analyzed resected pancreatic ductal adenocarcinoma using multiplex immunohistochemistry and TCRbeta immunosequencing, along with ex vivo slice culture to test PD-1 and CXCR4 blockade. To assess intratumoral heterogeneity, two geographically distinct regions from each of about 6 tumors were TCR-sequenced.

Findings and caveats that apply to the study as a whole: Although tumors showed clonal expansion, with a mean productive clonality of about 0.15 compared with around 0.052 in healthy blood, clonality was not correlated with survival. A strong correlation was found between amino acid clone frequency and the number of distinct nucleotide rearrangements encoding each amino acid clone, suggesting convergent selection by common tumor antigens. Because only TCRbeta chains were sequenced, true antigen-specificity overlap among convergent dominant clones remained unconfirmed while awaiting paired alpha-beta single-cell sequencing.

Sequenced input: tumor tissue. This clonotype was obtained from a human donor with pancreatic ductal adenocarcinoma. The V and J segments used are TRBV25-1 and TRBJ2-2, and 12 junctional nucleotides match TRBD2. The CDR3 is CASELAGGTGELFF. The DNA reads TGTGCCAGCGAACTAGCGGGAGGAACCGGGGAGCTGTTTTTT. The full variable domain, with segments outside the CDR3 supplied by the reference TRBV25-1 and TRBJ2-2 proteins, appears as EADIYQTPRYLVIGTGKKITLECSQTMGHDKMYWYQQDPGMELHLIHYSYGVNSTEKGDLSSESTVSRIRTEHFPLTLESARPSHTSQYLCASELAGGTGELFFGEGSRLTVL.